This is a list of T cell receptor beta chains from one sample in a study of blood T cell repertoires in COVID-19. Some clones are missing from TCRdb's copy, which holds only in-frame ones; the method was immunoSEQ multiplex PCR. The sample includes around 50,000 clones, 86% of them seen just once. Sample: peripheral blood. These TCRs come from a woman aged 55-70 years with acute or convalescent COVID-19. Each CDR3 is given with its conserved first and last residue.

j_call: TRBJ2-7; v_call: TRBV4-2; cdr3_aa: CASSPPDRTYEQYF
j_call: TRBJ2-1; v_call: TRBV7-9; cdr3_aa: CASSLAALVGNEQFF
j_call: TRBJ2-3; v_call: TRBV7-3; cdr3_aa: CASSLQGPLTDTQYF
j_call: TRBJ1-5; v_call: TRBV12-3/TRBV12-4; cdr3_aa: CASSPDSLRPQHF
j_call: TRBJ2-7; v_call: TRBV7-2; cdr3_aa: CASSPGGVGRAYEQYF
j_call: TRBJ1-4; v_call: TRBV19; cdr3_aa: CASSMQLGRRKATNEKLFF
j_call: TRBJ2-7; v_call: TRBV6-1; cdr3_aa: CASSEALAGSTYEQYF
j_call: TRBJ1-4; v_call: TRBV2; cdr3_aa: CASSLGGLNEKLFF
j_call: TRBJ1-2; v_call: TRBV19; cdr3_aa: CASRTGTVAGYTF
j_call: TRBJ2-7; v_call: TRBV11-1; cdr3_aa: CASSRTYEQYF
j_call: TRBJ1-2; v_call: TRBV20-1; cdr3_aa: CSASNQGHYGYTF
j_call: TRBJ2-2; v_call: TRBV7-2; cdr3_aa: CASRLDPLNTGELFF
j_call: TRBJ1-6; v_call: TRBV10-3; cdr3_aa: CAIRKTGTNSPLHF
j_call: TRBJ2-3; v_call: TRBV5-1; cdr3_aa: CASSQGLQANTDTQYF
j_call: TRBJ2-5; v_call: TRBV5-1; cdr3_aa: CASSRREETQYF
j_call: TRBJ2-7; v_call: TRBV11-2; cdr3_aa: CASSLDHGQYF
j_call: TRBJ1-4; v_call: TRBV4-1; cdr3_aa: CASSQEDGGVEKLFF
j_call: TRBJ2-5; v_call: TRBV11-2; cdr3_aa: CASSQQETQYF
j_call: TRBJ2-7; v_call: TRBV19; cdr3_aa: CASSIVDSPYEQYF
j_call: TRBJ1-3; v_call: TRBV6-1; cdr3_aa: CASSEIGGAISGNTIYF
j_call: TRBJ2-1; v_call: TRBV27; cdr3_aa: CASSEAEYNEQFF
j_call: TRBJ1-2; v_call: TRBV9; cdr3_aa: CASSVASGIDGYTF
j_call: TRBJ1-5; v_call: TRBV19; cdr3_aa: CASSWDRGEGVSNQPQHF
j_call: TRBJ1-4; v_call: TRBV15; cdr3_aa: CATSRAGQVFEKLFF
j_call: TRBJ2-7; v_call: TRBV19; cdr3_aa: CASVDRGGTTGSYEQYF
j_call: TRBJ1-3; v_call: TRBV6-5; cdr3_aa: CASSSPGVGNTIYF
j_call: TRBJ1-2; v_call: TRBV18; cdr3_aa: CASSPYTGRENYGYTF
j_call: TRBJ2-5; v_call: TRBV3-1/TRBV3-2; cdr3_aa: CASSQGTSGSRPYF
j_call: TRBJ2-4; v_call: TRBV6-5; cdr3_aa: CASNTSGRSKNIQYF
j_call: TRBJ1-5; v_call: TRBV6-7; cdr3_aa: CASTQLRGVSWHF
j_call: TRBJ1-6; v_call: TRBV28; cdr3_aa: CASSLPGQGQFTLHF
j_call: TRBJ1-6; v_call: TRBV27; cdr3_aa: CASSLRQNSNSPLHF
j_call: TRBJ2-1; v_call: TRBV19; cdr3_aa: CASREQGGTYNEQFF
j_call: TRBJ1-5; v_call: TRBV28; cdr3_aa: CASSRPQGRYQPQHF
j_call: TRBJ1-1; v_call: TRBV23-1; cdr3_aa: CASSQSRQGEAFF
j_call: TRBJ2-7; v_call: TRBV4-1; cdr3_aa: CASSQDLGLAGVGEQYF
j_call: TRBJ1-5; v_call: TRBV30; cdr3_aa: CAWSRFGQFNQPQHF
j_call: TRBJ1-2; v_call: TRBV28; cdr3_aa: CASNSGYGYTF
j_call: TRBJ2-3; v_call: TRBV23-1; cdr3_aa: CASSQSAGVEDTQYF
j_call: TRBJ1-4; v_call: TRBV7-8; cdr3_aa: CASTPMGGARTNEKLFF